The next 28 T cell receptor beta chains were all read from a single sample in a study of shared clonotypes between healthy human individuals. The method was immunoSEQ multiplex PCR; TCRdb's version includes in-frame clones alone and lacks a portion of them. In the table there are approximately 530,000 clones, approximately 94% of which are singletons. The sample taken for sequencing was naive CD4+ T cells sorted from blood. The subset denotes: CD45RA+ positively selected. The receptor set was obtained from a woman in her thirties in good health.

J is TRBJ1-3 and V is TRBV9, with no clear D. This CDR3 has 14 amino acids. Trimming removed 4 bases from V and 0 bases from J, with 8 bases in between. Germline V gene data show CDR1 as SGDLS and CDR2 as YYNGEE. This CDR3 is CASSPWDSGNTIYF. In DNA form, the CDR3 reads TGTGCCAGCAGCCCTTGGGACTCTGGAAACACCATATATTTT.

The chain carries TRBV4-2 and TRBJ2-2, with 9 bases matching TRBD1. Germline-derived CDR1 and CDR2 are LGHNA and YNFKEQ. With 4 bases clipped from V and 4 bases from J, the junction kept 10 bases outside the gene matches. This CDR3 comprises 17 residues. DNA for the CDR3: TGTGCCAGCAGCCGCCGGACAGGGGCGACGGTCACCGGGGAGCTGTTTTTT. The encoded protein is CASSRRTGATVTGELFF.

The J gene is TRBJ2-7, the V gene TRBV5-5, with TRBD2 identical over 16 bases. The germline CDR1 and CDR2 sequences are SGHKS and YYEKEE (reference sequence). Losses at the gene ends were 1 base for V and 5 bases for J; bases not matched to a gene: 6. CDR3 length: 17 amino acids. This chain's CDR3 is CASSLTGLAGGDNEQYF. For the CDR3, the DNA is TGTGCCAGCAGCTTGACGGGACTAGCGGGAGGGGATAACGAGCAGTACTTC.

The CDR3 loop is CAAGGQGNTIYF. In nucleotides, the CDR3 is TGTGCCGCGGGGGGACAGGGAAACACCATATATTTT. The chain couples TRBV10-3 to TRBJ1-3; TRBD1 agrees at 7 bases. This CDR3 comprises 12 residues. V dropped 11 bases and J dropped 4; count of bases not matched to a gene: 5. Germline V CDR1 and CDR2: ENHRY, SYGVKD.

This clone was picked up one time. The gene calls are TRBV7-2 and TRBJ2-3; 8 nucleotides line up with TRBD2. The germline CDR1 and CDR2 sequences are SGHTA and FQGNSA. CDR3 length: 14 amino acids. The ends lost 0 bases at V and 10 bases at J; junction bases unmatched: 6. CDR3 sequence (DNA): TGTGCCAGCAGCTTAGCTTCCGGGACTAGGGCGCAGTATTTT. It is translated as CASSLASGTRAQYF. The full variable domain, rest sourced from reference TRBV7-2 and TRBJ2-3, is GAGVSQSPSNKVTEKGKDVELRCDPISGHTALYWYRQSLGQGLEFLIYFQGNSAPDKSGLPSDRFSAERTGGSVSTLTIQRTQQEDSAVYLCASSLASGTRAQYFGPGTRLTVL.

The chain links TRBV9 to TRBJ2-2; the match to TRBD2 covers 9 bases. The V gene end was trimmed by 5 bases and the J gene end by 7 bases; junction bases not matched to a gene: 12. The CDR3 spans 16 residues. CDR1 and CDR2 (germline): SGDLS, YYNGEE. The CDR3 sequence is CASSVVAGALVGELFF. The CDR3 bases are TGTGCCAGCAGTGTGGTAGCGGGAGCTTTAGTCGGGGAGCTGTTTTTT.

This chain uses TRBV5-6 with TRBJ2-7; 14 nucleotides align to TRBD2. The CDR3 has 15 residues. CDR1 SGHDT and CDR2 YYEEEE come from the germline V gene. The J segment lost 2 bases and the V segment lost 5 bases, leaving 3 bases of the junction unmatched. CDR3 residues: CASSRGLAGAYEQYF. The CDR3 DNA reads as TGTGCCAGCAGTAGGGGACTAGCGGGAGCCTACGAGCAGTACTTC.

The rearrangement uses TRBV15 and TRBJ1-5, with 8 bases identical to TRBD1. Germline CDR1 reads LNHNV; CDR2 reads YYDKDF (reference sequence). V was pared by 5 bases and J by 6 bases, with 6 bases of the junction left unmatched. CDR3 size: 14 residues. For the CDR3, the DNA is TGTGCCACCAGCGACAGGGGACTGAGTCAGCCCCAGCATTTT. It yields the protein CATSDRGLSQPQHF. Complete variable domain (other parts from reference TRBV15 and TRBJ1-5): DAMVIQNPRYQVTQFGKPVTLSCSQTLNHNVMYWYQQKSSQAPKLLFHYYDKDFNNEADTPDNFQSRRPNTSFCFLDIRSPGLGDTAMYLCATSDRGLSQPQHFGDGTRLSIL.

This clone was found once. The DNA of the CDR3 is TGTGCCAGCAGACCGCAGAAACTATCCTATGGCTACACCTTC. Encoded protein: CASRPQKLSYGYTF. J is TRBJ1-2 and V is TRBV6-1; no clear D. CDR1 MNHNS and CDR2 SASEGT come from the germline V gene. V was pared by 6 bases and J by 4 bases, with 15 bases between. This CDR3 has 14 amino acids.

This chain joins TRBV5-1 and TRBJ2-7; 8 bases are shared with TRBD1. The V segment lost 3 bases and the J segment 3 bases; nucleotides outside the gene matches: 5. Germline V CDR1 and CDR2: SGHRS, YFSETQ. There are 14 residues in the CDR3. The CDR3 loop reads CASSWEGQGYEQYF. The CDR3, as DNA: TGCGCCAGCAGCTGGGAAGGACAGGGCTACGAGCAGTACTTC.

The genes are TRBV6-5 and TRBJ2-2; no firm D call. Trimming took off 4 bases at V and 4 bases at J, with 4 bases between the two ends. This CDR3 is built from 12 residues. The germline CDR1 and CDR2 sequences are MNHEY and SVGAGI. The CDR3 sequence: CASSSTTGELFF. The CDR3 DNA reads as TGTGCCAGCAGTTCGACCACCGGGGAGCTGTTTTTT.

This chain connects TRBV20-1 to TRBJ2-5; D might be TRBD1 (5 bases). The DNA end is a closer match to TRBJ2-7, so the J assignment may be wrong. Germline CDR1 is DFQATT and CDR2 is SNEGSKA (reference sequence). The length of the CDR3 is 11 residues. CDR3 region: CSATDTYEQYF. The CDR3 DNA reads TGCAGTGCTACGGACACCTACGAGCAGTACTTC.

The V call is TRBV28, the J call TRBJ1-5; weak D call: TRBD1 (5 bases). This CDR3 region has 12 residues. The V gene lost 6 bases and the J gene lost 4 bases, with 7 bases spanning the gap. Per germline, CDR1 MDHEN and CDR2 SYDVKM. The CDR3 loop reads CASRAGNQPQHF. CDR3 sequence (DNA): TGTGCCAGCAGGGCAGGGAATCAGCCCCAGCATTTT.

The chain combines TRBV18 with TRBJ2-1; D is unclear. From germline, CDR1 is KGHSH and CDR2 LQKENI. V was shortened by 2 bases and J by 7 bases, with 6 bases between the two germline ends. The CDR3 extends over 12 amino acids. DNA of the CDR3: TGTGCCAGCTCACCAGTGGTGAATGAGCAGTTCTTC. Amino acids: CASSPVVNEQFF.

The CDR3, as DNA: TGTGCCAGCAGTTTTGCGGGGGGGACCCAGTACTTC. Its translation is CASSFAGGTQYF. The chain couples TRBV9 to TRBJ2-5, with 8 bases lining up with TRBD2. The CDR3 length is 12 residues. Germline assignment: CDR1 SGDLS and CDR2 YYNGEE. Trimming removed 5 bases from V and 7 bases from J; junction bases left unmatched: 4.

The V and J genes are TRBV27 and TRBJ1-4; D call uncertain. V was clipped by 6 bases and J by 4 bases, with 12 bases between them. The CDR3 length is 14 residues. Germline V gives CDR1 MNHEY, CDR2 SMNVEV (reference sequence). CDR3 protein: CASRRVFGNEKLFF. CDR3 sequence (DNA): TGTGCCAGCAGACGGGTTTTCGGTAATGAAAAACTGTTTTTT.

This chain links TRBV5-1 with TRBJ2-1, with D possibly being TRBD2 (6 bases). The germline CDR1 and CDR2 sequences are SGHRS and YFSETQ. Trimming shortened V by 2 bases and J by 8 bases, and 17 bases separated the two germline ends. CDR3 length equals 15 residues. CDR3 bases: TGCGCCAGCAGCTTAGCTATCCCCCCGGGGGATGAGCAGTTCTTC. Translated: CASSLAIPPGDEQFF. Complete variable domain (other parts from reference TRBV5-1 and TRBJ2-1): KAGVTQTPRYLIKTRGQQVTLSCSPISGHRSVSWYQQTPGQGLQFLFEYFSETQRNKGNFPGRFSGRQFSNSRSEMNVSTLELGDSALYLCASSLAIPPGDEQFFGPGTRLTVL.

Turning to this clone: The same CDR3 is also encoded by other DNA sequences in this sample. The V and J genes are TRBV5-1 and TRBJ1-1; TRBD1 matches at 8 bases. The CDR3 is 15 residues long. Germline V lookup: CDR1 SGHRS, CDR2 YFSETQ. The J segment lost 4 bases and the V segment lost 4 bases, leaving 9 bases of the junction unmatched. CDR3 sequence (DNA): TGCGCCAGCAGCCGAGAACAGGGGGTTGTCACTGAAGCTTTCTTT. Translating gives CASSREQGVVTEAFF.

J is TRBJ2-7 and V is TRBV28; D unclear. The CDR3 contains 13 residues. Deletions cut 5 bases from V and 2 bases from J, with 10 bases between. The germline CDR1 and CDR2 sequences are MDHEN and SYDVKM. The CDR3 DNA sequence: TGTGCCAGCAGTAAAGGGCCGCCCTACGAGCAGTACTTC. Translation gives CASSKGPPYEQYF.

The V call is TRBV28, the J call TRBJ1-1; D may be TRBD1 (5 bases). Between the trimmed V and J ends, which lost 2 bases and 5 bases, there was a span of 21 bases. Germline CDR1 MDHEN, CDR2 SYDVKM. The CDR3 has 17 amino acids. CDR3 nucleotide sequence: TGTGCCAGCAGTTTAGAAGTGATGGGGGGATTATGGACTGAAGCTTTCTTT. It translates to CASSLEVMGGLWTEAFF.

This clone was detected only once. The same CDR3 arises from other DNA sequences in this sample as well. The rearrangement links TRBV18 to TRBJ2-7, with TRBD1 identical over 7 bases. This CDR3 spans 15 amino acids. The germline CDR1 and CDR2 sequences are KGHSH and LQKENI. V was clipped by 2 bases and J by 1 base; unmatched bases: 5. The CDR3 loop reads CASSPNRDSSYEQYF. In nucleotides, the CDR3 is TGTGCCAGCTCACCAAACCGGGACAGTTCCTACGAGCAGTACTTC. The whole variable domain, filled in from reference TRBV18 and TRBJ2-7, reads NAGVMQNPRHLVRRRGQEARLRCSPMKGHSHVYWYRQLPEEGLKFMVYLQKENIIDESGMPKERFSAEFPKEGPSILRIQQVVRGDSAAYFCASSPNRDSSYEQYFGPGTRLTVT.

The chain is built from TRBV5-1 and TRBJ2-3, with D perhaps matching TRBD1 (5 bases). In germline, CDR1 is SGHRS, CDR2 YFSETQ. V dropped 0 bases and J dropped 0 bases, with 14 bases sitting between them. The CDR3 spans 17 residues. Here the CDR3 reads CASSLAFKAGSTDTQYF. The CDR3 bases are TGCGCCAGCAGCTTGGCATTCAAAGCAGGGAGCACAGATACGCAGTATTTT.

The rearrangement uses TRBV2 and TRBJ2-7, with a tentative D call TRBD2 (5 bases). There are 14 residues in the CDR3. V lost 4 bases and J 2 bases, leaving 12 bases between the germline ends. The germline V gene has CDR1 SNHLY and CDR2 FYNNEI. This CDR3 is CASSGWRVAYEQYF. DNA for the CDR3: TGTGCCAGCAGTGGCTGGCGGGTCGCCTACGAGCAGTACTTC.

This clone was detected only once. This chain joins TRBV4-1 and TRBJ2-1, with D unresolved. V was shortened by 0 bases and J by 4 bases, with 13 bases between the two germline ends. Germline V gives CDR1 MGHRA, CDR2 YSYEKL. There are 16 residues in the CDR3. The CDR3 DNA reads TGCGCCAGCAGCCAAGAGGCAGGCCGCCCGTACAATGAGCAGTTCTTC. This encodes CASSQEAGRPYNEQFF.

This clone has only one observation. The chain couples TRBV2 to TRBJ1-4, with D possibly matching TRBD1 (6 bases). Trimming took off 11 bases at V and 0 bases at J, with 10 bases between the two ends. The CDR3 is made up of 13 amino acids. Looked up from germline, CDR1 is SNHLY and CDR2 is FYNNEI. The DNA for the CDR3 is TGTGCCCTCTCAGGGGCAACTAATGAAAAACTGTTTTTT. Its translation: CALSGATNEKLFF.

This chain uses TRBV7-2 with TRBJ2-1; no clear D. Trimming shortened V by 2 bases and J by 0 bases, and 8 bases separated the two germline ends. The germline V gene encodes CDR1 SGHTA and CDR2 FQGNSA. This CDR3 has 15 residues. The CDR3 DNA follows: TGTGCCAGCAGCTTACAGGATAGCTCCTACAATGAGCAGTTCTTC. It codes for CASSLQDSSYNEQFF. The variable domain in full, with the rest retrieved from reference TRBV7-2 and TRBJ2-1, is GAGVSQSPSNKVTEKGKDVELRCDPISGHTALYWYRQSLGQGLEFLIYFQGNSAPDKSGLPSDRFSAERTGGSVSTLTIQRTQQEDSAVYLCASSLQDSSYNEQFFGPGTRLTVL.

This rearrangement joins TRBV5-1 to TRBJ2-1, with TRBD2 identical over 14 bases. The CDR3 consists of 16 residues. V was pared by 9 bases and J by 7 bases, with 12 bases of the junction left unmatched. The V gene's germline CDR1 is SGHRS and CDR2 YFSETQ. CDR3 DNA sequence: TGCGCCATCAGGGAACCGGGACTAGCGGGAGTGAATGAGCAGTTCTTC. Translating gives CAIREPGLAGVNEQFF.

The CDR3 region is CATRTSPSSYNEQFF. The CDR3 DNA reads TGTGCCACCCGGACTAGCCCGAGCTCCTACAATGAGCAGTTCTTC. This rearrangement joins TRBV27 to TRBJ2-1; TRBD2 matches at 8 bases. The CDR3 runs to 15 residues. V was clipped by 10 bases and J by 0 bases; unmatched bases: 8. Germline V CDR1 and CDR2: MNHEY, SMNVEV (reference sequence).